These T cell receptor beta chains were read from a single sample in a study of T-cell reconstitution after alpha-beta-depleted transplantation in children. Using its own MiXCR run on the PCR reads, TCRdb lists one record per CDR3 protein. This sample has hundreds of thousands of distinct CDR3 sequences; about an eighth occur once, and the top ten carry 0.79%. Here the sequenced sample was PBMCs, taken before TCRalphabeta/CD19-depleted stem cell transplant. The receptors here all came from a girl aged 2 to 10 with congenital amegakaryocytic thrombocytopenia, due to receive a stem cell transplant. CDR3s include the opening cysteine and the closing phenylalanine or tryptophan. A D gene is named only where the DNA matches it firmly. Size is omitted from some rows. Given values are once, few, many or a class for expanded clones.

TGTGCCACCAGTGATTCCCCAGACCAAGAGACCCAGTACTTC	CATSDSPDQETQYF	TRBV24-1	TRBJ2-5	-	-
TGCAGTGCAAGGGGGGGCATCGCTGAAGCTTTCTTT	CSARGGIAEAFF	TRBV20-1	TRBJ1-1	many	-
TGTGCCAGCAGATGGGACAGGGACTACGAGCAGTACTTC	CASRWDRDYEQYF	TRBV6-6	TRBJ2-7	few	TRBD1
TGTGCCAGCAGCTTAGATCGAGCGGGAGGCGGCGGGGAGCTGTTTTTT	CASSLDRAGGGGELFF	TRBV7-8	TRBJ2-2	few	TRBD2
TGTGCCAGCAGCGAGGGGGGGGTCTCACCCCTCCACTTT	CASSEGGVSPLHF	TRBV2	TRBJ1-6	many	-
TGTGCCAGCAGTTCCGGACAGGGGGCGATACAAGAGACCCAGTACTTC	CASSSGQGAIQETQYF	TRBV12-3/TRBV12-4	TRBJ2-5	few	TRBD1
TGTGCCAGCAGCCCTCAGACAGGCCCTAACTATGGCTACACCTTC	CASSPQTGPNYGYTF	TRBV7-3	TRBJ1-2	few	-
TGTGCCAGCAGTCCTAGGGATGGCAGGGATGAGCAGTTCTTC	CASSPRDGRDEQFF	TRBV5-5	TRBJ2-1	many	-
TGTGCCAGCAGACACCGGGCTTTGGATGGTCCGTTCTTC	CASRHRALDGPFF	TRBV7-2	TRBJ2-1	few	-
TGCAGTGCGCCTCAACCGGGACTAGCGGGAGATACCTACGAGCAGTACTTC	CSAPQPGLAGDTYEQYF	TRBV20-1	TRBJ2-7	-	TRBD2
TGCAGTGCCCCGCCGACTAGCGGGTTCCTGTGGGACAATGAGCAGTTCTTC	CSAPPTSGFLWDNEQFF	TRBV20-1	TRBJ2-1	many	TRBD2
TGCGCCAGCAGCAGGACAGGGGGCGGAAACTACGAGCAGTACTTC	CASSRTGGGNYEQYF	TRBV5-1	TRBJ2-7	-	TRBD1
TGTGCCAGCGTATCCCCGACGGGGGGCGCGACAGATACGCAGTATTTT	CASVSPTGGATDTQYF	TRBV11-2	TRBJ2-3	few	-
TGCGCCAGCAGCCAAGCTTCTGAGGGGCTAAGCTACGAGCAGTACTTC	CASSQASEGLSYEQYF	TRBV4-1	TRBJ2-7	few	-
TGCTCAAGGGGGGCCCACACAGATACGCAGTATTTT	CSRGAHTDTQYF	TRBV20-1	TRBJ2-3	many	-
TGTGCCAGCAGCCACTACGGAATCAATGGTGAGCAGTTCTTC	CASSHYGINGEQFF	TRBV14	TRBJ2-1	-	-
TGCAGTGCTAGAACGCCCTGGGGCCAACTGTTTTTT	CSARTPWGQLFF	TRBV20-1	TRBJ1-4	few	-
TGTGCCAGCAGATCCCTAGGGACAGGGGAAGAGACCCAGTACTTC	CASRSLGTGEETQYF	TRBV6-1	TRBJ2-5	-	TRBD1
TGCGCCAGCAGCTATGAGCTAGCGGTACAAGGAAATGAGCAGTTCTTC	CASSYELAVQGNEQFF	TRBV5-1	TRBJ2-1	many	TRBD2
TGTGCCAGCAGCTTAAACAGGGGCTATGGCGACACCTTC	CASSLNRGYGDTF	TRBV11-2	TRBJ1-2	-	TRBD1
TGTGCCAGCGGGACTAGCGCATCTTACGAGCAGTACTTC	CASGTSASYEQYF	TRBV12-3/TRBV12-4	TRBJ2-7	many	TRBD2
TGTGCCAGCAGTTCCCGGGACAGGGGGCCTCCCAGCTCATACTTC	CASSSRDRGPPSSYF	TRBV6-5	TRBJ2-7	-	TRBD1
TGTGCCAGCAGGATCCACGGGACAGGGGGAGATACGCAGTATTTT	CASRIHGTGGDTQYF	TRBV12-3/TRBV12-4	TRBJ2-3	few	TRBD1
TGCGCCAGCAGCCCACTGGACAGCGATTATGGCTACACCTTC	CASSPLDSDYGYTF	TRBV5-1	TRBJ1-2	many	-
TGTGCTAGTGGTTTGGGCTGGGGACTAGCGGGTATCAGCTCCTACAATGAGCAGTTCTTC	CASGLGWGLAGISSYNEQFF	TRBV12-5	TRBJ2-1	many	TRBD2
TGTGCCAGCAGACCCGACACCAACACCGGGGAGCTGTTTTTT	CASRPDTNTGELFF	TRBV6-1	TRBJ2-2	many	-
TGTGCCTGGAGTCGGGCAGGGGGCCGGACCGGGGAGCTGTTTTTT	CAWSRAGGRTGELFF	TRBV30	TRBJ2-2	few	TRBD1
TGTGCCAGCAGTTCGGGACCGACCTCACGCCGCAATGAGCAGTTCTTC	CASSSGPTSRRNEQFF	TRBV28	TRBJ2-1	few	-
TGTGCCAGCAGTCCCGACGGACTGACTGGGGCCAACGTCCTGACTTTC	CASSPDGLTGANVLTF	TRBV12-3/TRBV12-4	TRBJ2-6	many	-
TGCAGCGTTGAAGACGCAGGGGGGACAGATACGCAGTATTTT	CSVEDAGGTDTQYF	TRBV29-1	TRBJ2-3	-	-
TGCGCCAGCAGTGAGGCGAGGGGTAGCTCCTACAATGAGCAGTTCTTC	CASSEARGSSYNEQFF	TRBV10-2	TRBJ2-1	-	-
TGCAGTGCTAGAGGGGACGGACTAATCGAGGAGCTGTTTTTT	CSARGDGLIEELFF	TRBV20-1	TRBJ2-2	many	-
TGTGCCAGCAGCTTAGTTGGTAGCGGGACTATCACAGATACGCAGTATTTT	CASSLVGSGTITDTQYF	TRBV7-9	TRBJ2-3	few	TRBD2
TGTGCCAGCAGTGAAATAACTACCAGCTCCTACAATGAGCAGTTCTTC	CASSEITTSSYNEQFF	TRBV6-1	TRBJ2-1	-	-